This T cell receptor (beta chain) was observed in a study of Ad26.COV2.S vaccination and SARS-CoV-2 variants. Sequencing was performed with immunoSEQ multiplex PCR; in TCRdb, only in-frame clones are kept and a portion is missing. The sample lists fewer than 800,000 clones, about 89% occurring once. Regarding treatment: 15 to 20 received Ad26.COV2.S at low or high dose, single or two shots; several received placebo; per-sample allocation not given. After the first vaccine or placebo injection, samples were drawn on day 63. This CDR3 region has 16 residues. V was pared by 2 bases and J by 7 bases, with 8 bases of the junction left unmatched. The V gene's germline CDR1 is SGHTA and CDR2 FQGTGA.

The sequence was collected from a person aged 18-60 years who received the Ad26.COV2.S COVID-19 vaccine or a placebo. This chain uses TRBV7-3 with TRBJ2-2, with 9 bases aligning to TRBD1. The material was peripheral blood, obtained in a trial of Ad26.COV2.S vaccine versus placebo. CDR3 in DNA: TGTGCCAGCAGCTTAGGGACAGGGAGTCAGGACGGGGAGCTGTTTTTT. Amino acids: CASSLGTGSQDGELFF.